Listed below are T cell receptor beta chains from one sample, sequenced in a study of response to subunit inactivated influenza vaccine. TCRdb recomputed calls from the RT-PCR reads with MiXCR, one row per CDR3 protein. The repertoire has about 540,000 distinct CDR3 sequences, under 30% of them found once; the top ten carry approximately 2.9%. This sample was also put to use in a study of T cells expressing NK-cell markers.

Specimen: CD4+ T cells sorted from PBMCs, collected approximately 13 days after vaccination. The receptors come from a man aged 45-65 years who received an inactivated influenza vaccine. Both conserved end residues are trimmed from each CDR3. The D gene is left open where the match is weak.

ASSFGGHLLNEQF | NA | TRBJ2-1 | TRBV11-3
ASSDTRTPYEQY | NA | TRBJ2-7 | TRBV12-3/TRBV12-4
ASSGTGSKNIQY | TRBD1 | TRBJ2-4 | TRBV12-3/TRBV12-4
SASPGGRRSPLH | NA | TRBJ1-6 | TRBV20-1
ASSQDWVGHLQKTQY | NA | TRBJ2-5 | TRBV14
ASSLARSHGTDTQY | NA | TRBJ2-3 | TRBV5-1
ASRQDSTDTQY | NA | TRBJ2-3 | TRBV5-5
ASAGLTTYEQY | NA | TRBJ2-7 | TRBV12-3/TRBV12-4
ASSKDRVTTEAF | TRBD1 | TRBJ1-1 | TRBV2
ASSSQGRRNTEAF | NA | TRBJ1-1 | TRBV7-2
ASSLNRLAGGETQY | TRBD2 | TRBJ2-5 | TRBV6-1
ASSVDRGVSTGELF | TRBD1 | TRBJ2-2 | TRBV5-1
ASSRGTSGSPSYNEQF | TRBD2 | TRBJ2-1 | TRBV5-1
ASRRTGLRPNYGYT | NA | TRBJ1-2 | TRBV28
ASSARLAGGELF | TRBD2 | TRBJ2-2 | TRBV6-2/TRBV6-3
SARDGKRVGETQY | NA | TRBJ2-5 | TRBV20-1
ASSLDPVGTQY | NA | TRBJ2-3 | TRBV7-2
SLRDTSNNEQF | NA | TRBJ2-1 | TRBV29-1
ASSKLVYTDEQF | NA | TRBJ2-1 | TRBV11-1
SPWVPRSTGARTDTQY | TRBD1 | TRBJ2-3 | TRBV29-1
ASSQDLASWETQY | NA | TRBJ2-5 | TRBV3-1
ASSLTYLDTQY | NA | TRBJ2-3 | TRBV11-3
ASSLIAGVTYNEQF | TRBD2 | TRBJ2-1 | TRBV11-2
ASSLEGSVRQF | NA | TRBJ2-1 | TRBV27
ATKPSTDTQY | NA | TRBJ2-3 | TRBV12-3/TRBV12-4
ASSYFTPPAGQGVYEQY | TRBD1 | TRBJ2-7 | TRBV6-2/TRBV6-3
SASSGGGYNEQF | TRBD2 | TRBJ2-1 | TRBV20-1
ASNPGTSANTDTQY | TRBD2 | TRBJ2-3 | TRBV19
ASKKDTEAF | NA | TRBJ1-1 | TRBV5-4
ASSPRSAGRVQF | TRBD2 | TRBJ2-1 | TRBV11-2
AIFAAGAGGWALDNEQF | NA | TRBJ2-1 | TRBV21-1